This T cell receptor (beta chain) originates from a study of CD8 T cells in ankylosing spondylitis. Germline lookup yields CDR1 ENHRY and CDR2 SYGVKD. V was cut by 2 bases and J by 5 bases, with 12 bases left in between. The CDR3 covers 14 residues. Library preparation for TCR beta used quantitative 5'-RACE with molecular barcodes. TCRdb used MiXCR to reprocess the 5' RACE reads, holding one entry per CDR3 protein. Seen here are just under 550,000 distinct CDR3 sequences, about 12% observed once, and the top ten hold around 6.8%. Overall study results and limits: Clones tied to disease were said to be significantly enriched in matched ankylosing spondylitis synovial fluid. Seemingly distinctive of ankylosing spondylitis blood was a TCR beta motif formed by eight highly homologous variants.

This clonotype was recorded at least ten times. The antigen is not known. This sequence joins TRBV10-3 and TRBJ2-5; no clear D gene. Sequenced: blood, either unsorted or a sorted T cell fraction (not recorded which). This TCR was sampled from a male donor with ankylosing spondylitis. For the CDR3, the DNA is TGTGCCATCAGTGAGGGCAGAGACGGGGAGACCCAGTACTTC. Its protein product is CAISEGRDGETQYF.